The text below deals with one TCR beta chain. Generated by immunoSEQ multiplex PCR, the TCRdb table keeps only in-frame clones and is missing some. The table has over 6,500 clones, roughly four fifths seen once. The sample originates from a study of T cells and copy number aberrations in small-cell lung cancer. CDR3 length: 16 amino acids. Germline-derived CDR1 and CDR2 are LNHDA and SQIVND (reference sequence). The trim removed 10 bases at V and 1 base at J, leaving 15 bases unmatched. The sample was normal tissue next to the tumor. The gene calls are TRBV19 and TRBJ1-1; TRBD1 aligns across 7 bases. The TCR sequence derives from a woman aged 50 to 60 with small cell lung cancer. This chain's CDR3 is CATSDRELSWNTEAFF. For the CDR3, the DNA is TGTGCCACTTCAGACAGGGAACTCTCCTGGAACACTGAAGCTTTCTTT.